The rows below give T cell receptor beta chains drawn from one sample of a study of CD8+ T cells in alopecia areata. The protocol was immunoSEQ multiplex PCR, while the TCRdb copy is restricted to in-frame clones and leaves out a portion. The sample comprises fewer than 200,000 clones, roughly 61% of which are singletons, and around 13% rests with the top ten. The material sequenced was CD8+ T cells sorted from blood, taken at week 24, from a patient treated with tofacitinib. These receptors originate from a human donor with alopecia areata. Each CDR3 is given with its conserved first and last residue. The D gene is left open where the match is weak. A row's size may be missing; if present it is once, few, many or a size class.

j_gene	v_gene	d_gene	abundance	CDR3aa	CDR3nt
TRBJ1-5	TRBV30	-	few	CAWSVGGSNQPQHF	TGTGCCTGGAGTGTCGGCGGTAGCAATCAGCCCCAGCATTTT
TRBJ2-7	TRBV20-1	-	-	CSASGIGEQYF	TGCAGTGCTTCAGGGATAGGCGAGCAGTACTTC
TRBJ2-3	TRBV5-6	-	-	CASRTGFGQDTQYF	TGTGCCAGCAGAACGGGGTTTGGGCAAGATACGCAGTATTTT
TRBJ1-1	TRBV27	-	-	CASSTWPGTEAFF	TGTGCCAGCAGTACCTGGCCGGGCACTGAAGCTTTCTTT
TRBJ2-5	TRBV11-2	-	-	CASSLFGETQYF	TGTGCCAGCAGCTTATTTGGGGAGACCCAGTACTTC
TRBJ2-7	TRBV11-2	-	-	CASSLELVGGRSGYEQYF	TGTGCCAGCAGCTTAGAATTGGTGGGGGGGCGCAGCGGATACGAGCAGTACTTC
TRBJ2-3	TRBV25-1	-	few	CASSEYGWTDTQYF	TGTGCCAGCAGTGAATATGGTTGGACAGATACGCAGTATTTT
TRBJ2-7	TRBV25-1	-	-	CASSDDGYEQYF	TGTGCCAGCAGTGATGACGGGTACGAGCAGTACTTC
TRBJ1-2	TRBV7-9	-	few	CASSPVGVSGYTF	TGTGCCAGCAGCCCAGTCGGGGTTAGTGGCTACACCTTC
TRBJ1-5	TRBV2	-	-	CASKNQGGEWPQHF	TGTGCCAGTAAGAACCAGGGAGGGGAGTGGCCCCAGCATTTT
TRBJ2-1	TRBV29-1	TRBD1	-	CSASGTGHANEQFF	TGCAGCGCATCCGGGACAGGGCATGCAAATGAGCAGTTCTTC
TRBJ2-2	TRBV6-5	-	-	CASSLNTGELFF	TGTGCCAGCAGTTTGAACACCGGGGAGCTGTTTTTT
TRBJ2-2	TRBV29-1	-	-	CSVDSDKNTGELFF	TGCAGCGTTGATTCGGACAAGAACACCGGGGAGCTGTTTTTT
TRBJ2-2	TRBV6-5	-	-	CASSYGTTGELFF	TGTGCCAGCAGTTACGGGACCACCGGGGAGCTGTTTTTT
TRBJ1-2	TRBV7-9	-	few	CASSLGDGYTF	TGTGCCAGCAGCCTGGGCGATGGCTACACCTTC
TRBJ1-5	TRBV2	-	-	CASTPGPYNQPQHF	TGTGCCAGCACGCCGGGCCCTTATAATCAGCCCCAGCATTTT
TRBJ2-5	TRBV9	TRBD2	-	CASSGVGTSVETQYF	TGTGCCAGCAGCGGTGTTGGGACTAGCGTAGAGACCCAGTACTTC
TRBJ1-1	TRBV5-1	-	once	CASSSASPMNTEAFF	TGCGCCAGCAGCTCGGCTAGCCCCATGAACACTGAAGCTTTCTTT
TRBJ1-5	TRBV5-6	-	-	CASSFGVQPQHF	TGTGCCAGCAGCTTCGGCGTTCAGCCCCAGCATTTT
TRBJ1-5	TRBV4-1	TRBD1	-	CASSQGQGGGQPQHF	TGCGCCAGCAGCCAAGGACAGGGGGGAGGTCAGCCCCAGCATTTT
TRBJ2-7	TRBV7-9	-	large	CASSSRDLGGYEQYF	TGTGCCAGCAGCAGCAGAGATCTCGGGGGCTACGAGCAGTACTTC
TRBJ1-2	TRBV25-1	-	few	CASSASAYGYTF	TGTGCCAGCAGTGCATCGGCCTATGGCTACACCTTC
TRBJ1-5	TRBV5-1	-	once	CASSLEGGNQPQHF	TGCGCCAGCAGCTTGGAAGGGGGTAATCAGCCCCAGCATTTT
TRBJ1-5	TRBV5-1	-	-	CASSLGGPGQPQHF	TGCGCCAGCAGCTTGGGGGGACCTGGTCAGCCCCAGCATTTT
TRBJ2-7	TRBV5-6	-	-	CASSQGYEQYF	TGTGCCAGCAGCCAGGGCTACGAGCAGTACTTC
TRBJ2-7	TRBV4-1	TRBD1	-	CASSQEGSSRQGDEQYF	TGCGCCAGCAGCCAAGAGGGTTCTTCGCGTCAGGGGGACGAGCAGTACTTC
TRBJ1-3	TRBV5-1	TRBD1	-	CASSLAFGQGSGNTIYF	TGCGCCAGCAGCTTGGCCTTCGGACAGGGATCTGGAAACACCATATATTTT
TRBJ2-5	TRBV23-1	-	-	CASSLGQSTQETQYF	TGCGCCAGCAGCCTAGGACAGTCGACTCAAGAGACCCAGTACTTC
TRBJ1-5	TRBV30	TRBD1	-	CARFLGQDINQPQHF	TGTGCCCGGTTTTTGGGACAGGACATCAATCAGCCCCAGCATTTT
TRBJ2-1	TRBV4-2	-	once	CASSQGDRGQNEQFF	TGTGCCAGCAGCCAAGGAGACCGGGGTCAGAATGAGCAGTTCTTC
TRBJ2-1	TRBV7-9	-	-	CASSLGTPDNEQFF	TGTGCCAGCAGCTTAGGGACTCCCGACAATGAGCAGTTCTTC
TRBJ1-4	TRBV14	-	-	CASSQDRGGTNEKLFF	TGTGCCAGCAGCCAAGATCGGGGGGGGACTAATGAAAAACTGTTTTTT
TRBJ1-1	TRBV29-1	-	-	CSVQARVHTEAFF	TGCAGCGTTCAGGCCAGGGTGCACACTGAAGCTTTCTTT
TRBJ2-1	TRBV7-2	TRBD2	few	CASRYLAGNGQFF	TGTGCCAGCAGGTACCTAGCGGGCAATGGACAGTTCTTC
TRBJ1-2	TRBV5-6	-	-	CASSFGDNYGYTF	TGTGCCAGCAGCTTCGGGGATAACTATGGCTACACCTTC
TRBJ1-2	TRBV19	TRBD1	-	CASSAGGGYGYTF	TGTGCCAGTAGCGCAGGGGGCGGCTATGGCTACACCTTC
TRBJ2-7	TRBV30	-	-	CAWSVTVLLSYEQYF	TGTGCCTGGAGTGTAACGGTCCTTCTTTCCTACGAGCAGTACTTC
TRBJ2-2	TRBV29-1	-	once	CSVEDQSPQGIYAVGELFF	TGCAGCGTTGAAGACCAAAGCCCCCAGGGGATTTACGCAGTCGGGGAGCTGTTTTTT
TRBJ2-7	TRBV9	TRBD1	-	CASSVRDSSYEQYF	TGTGCCAGCAGCGTACGGGACAGCTCCTACGAGCAGTACTTC
TRBJ2-3	TRBV2	-	-	CASSGWEVGTDTQYF	TGTGCCAGCAGTGGATGGGAGGTCGGCACAGATACGCAGTATTTT
TRBJ2-7	TRBV5-6	-	-	CASSWGRYEQYF	TGTGCCAGCAGCTGGGGCAGGTACGAGCAGTACTTC
TRBJ2-5	TRBV20-1	-	-	CSTREGIQYF	TGCAGTACCCGTGAGGGTATCCAGTACTTC
TRBJ1-5	TRBV7-9	TRBD1	-	CASSSTSERGLNQPQHF	TGTGCCAGCAGCTCAACGTCCGAAAGGGGGCTTAATCAGCCCCAGCATTTT
TRBJ2-7	TRBV30	-	-	CAAGPSYEQYF	TGTGCGGCAGGACCTTCCTACGAGCAGTACTTC
TRBJ2-7	TRBV30	-	-	CACVPSLGFLDEQYF	TGTGCCTGTGTCCCCTCTTTGGGGTTCTTGGACGAGCAGTACTTC
TRBJ1-4	TRBV5-1	-	-	CASSPEAGLEKLFF	TGCGCCAGCAGCCCAGAGGCAGGGCTCGAAAAACTGTTTTTT
TRBJ1-2	TRBV30	-	few	CAWTLGRNTHYGYTF	TGTGCCTGGACTCTAGGGAGGAATACGCACTATGGCTACACCTTC
TRBJ2-4	TRBV7-9	TRBD1	once	CASSPTTGGGSKNIQYF	TGTGCCAGCAGCCCAACAACAGGGGGCGGCTCCAAAAACATTCAGTACTTC
TRBJ2-5	TRBV10-2	TRBD2	once	CASSGLAGGGSETQYF	TGCGCCAGCAGTGGACTAGCGGGGGGGGGTAGCGAGACCCAGTACTTC
TRBJ1-2	TRBV30	-	-	CAWSVWPLTNYGYTF	TGTGCCTGGAGTGTGTGGCCGTTGACTAACTATGGCTACACCTTC
TRBJ2-7	TRBV14	-	few	CASSHKQGNPYEQYF	TGTGCCAGCAGCCATAAACAGGGAAATCCCTACGAGCAGTACTTC
TRBJ2-7	TRBV12-2	-	-	CASLRSGTYEQYF	TGTGCAAGTCTACGCTCTGGGACCTACGAGCAGTACTTC
TRBJ2-1	TRBV13	-	-	CASSLAGASYNEQFF	TGTGCCAGCAGCTTAGCGGGGGCCTCATACAATGAGCAGTTCTTC
TRBJ1-1	TRBV29-1	-	few	CSVGPEAFF	TGCAGCGTTGGCCCTGAAGCTTTCTTT